The next 10 T cell receptor beta chains were all read from a single sample in a study of T cell responses to AZD1222 COVID-19 vaccine. Sequencing was performed with immunoSEQ multiplex PCR; in TCRdb, only in-frame clones are kept and a portion is missing. Among roughly 93,000 clones, 89% were seen once, and the ten largest hold about 5.7%. The specimen comprised peripheral blood, sampled 28 days after the second AZD1222 dose. The receptors stem from an adult who received the AZD1222 COVID-19 vaccine.

This chain's CDR3 is CASSLAGQGATDTQYF. CDR3 coding DNA: TGTGCCAGCAGCTTAGCCGGACAGGGGGCCACAGATACGCAGTATTTT. This rearrangement joins TRBV7-9 to TRBJ2-3; 11 nucleotides align to TRBD1. There are 16 residues in the CDR3. Germline V gene sequence: CDR1 SEHNR, CDR2 FQNEAQ (reference sequence). J lost 2 bases, V lost 0 bases, and 1 base had no gene match.

This clone came up once. The chain joins TRBV2 to TRBJ1-3; 7 bases map to TRBD1. Looked up from germline, CDR1 is SNHLY and CDR2 is FYNNEI. CDR3 length equals 14 residues. V lost 8 bases, J lost 3 bases, and 7 bases stayed unmatched. Here the CDR3 DNA reads TGTGCCAGCTCCCAGGGGGGAAGTGGAAACACCATATATTTT. Encoded protein: CASSQGGSGNTIYF.

As DNA, the CDR3 is TGCAGCGTTATTCAATTCGACACTGAAGCTTTCTTT. Amino acids: CSVIQFDTEAFF. This rearrangement joins TRBV29-1 to TRBJ1-1; D is unresolved. The CDR3 is 12 amino acids. The V end lost 5 bases, the J end lost 3 bases, and 10 bases lay between the germline ends. Germline V gives CDR1 SQVTM, CDR2 ANQGSEA.

The chain recombines TRBV4-3 with TRBJ2-1; 8 bases agree with TRBD2. V dropped 4 bases and J dropped 4; count of bases not matched to a gene: 9. The length of the CDR3 is 16 residues. Germline V gene sequence: CDR1 LGHNA, CDR2 YSLEER. DNA of the CDR3: TGCGCCAGCAGCCCAGGGACTAGAGTATCATACAATGAGCAGTTCTTC. This translates into CASSPGTRVSYNEQFF.

The chain is built from TRBV6-1 and TRBJ2-2; a possible D gene is TRBD1 (6 bases). The V end lost 2 bases, the J end lost 7 bases, and 14 bases lay between the germline ends. Germline CDR1 and CDR2: MNHNS and SASEGT. CDR3 length: 15 amino acids. The CDR3 DNA sequence: TGTGCCAGCAGTGAAAGGTTGGGGGCGGGCGGGGAGCTGTTTTTT. This encodes CASSERLGAGGELFF.

This rearrangement joins TRBV5-1 to TRBJ2-7, with D perhaps given as TRBD1 or TRBD2 (7 bases each). The CDR3 runs 15 residues. V was clipped by 2 bases and J by 4 bases, with 16 bases between them. In germline, CDR1 is SGHRS, CDR2 YFSETQ. The DNA for the CDR3 is TGCGCCAGCAGCTTAACTCCAGGGGGGGAGTACGAGCAGTACGTC. This codes for CASSLTPGGEYEQYV.

This clone was detected only a few times. The V gene is TRBV7-9, the J gene TRBJ1-4, with no clear D. Trimming removed 2 bases from V and 5 bases from J, with 15 bases in between. Germline V gene data show CDR1 as SEHNR and CDR2 as FQNEAQ (reference sequence). This CDR3 region has 16 residues. DNA of the CDR3: TGTGCCAGCAGCTTATTTTCGGCGGCACCGAATGAAAAACTGTTTTTT. It yields the protein CASSLFSAAPNEKLFF.

The chain uses TRBV7-9 and TRBJ1-2; 12 nucleotides match TRBD1. J gave up 4 bases and V 3 bases, and 3 bases lay outside the gene matches. The CDR3 has 15 residues. Germline V CDR1 and CDR2: SEHNR, FQNEAQ (reference sequence). The CDR3 is CASSFGTGGGYGYTF. CDR3 sequence (DNA): TGTGCCAGCAGCTTCGGGACAGGGGGCGGCTATGGCTACACCTTC.

This clone was seen more than once but under ten times. J is TRBJ2-7 and V is TRBV11-2, with D perhaps matching TRBD1 (6 bases). Germline CDR1 and CDR2: SGHAT and FQNNGV. CDR3 size: 16 residues. V was pared by 1 base and J by 2 bases, with 15 bases between. The CDR3 protein is CASSLASAGATYEQYF. CDR3 DNA sequence: TGTGCCAGCAGCTTAGCTAGTGCAGGGGCCACCTACGAGCAGTACTTC.

V is TRBV5-1 and J is TRBJ1-1; D unclear. From germline, CDR1 is SGHRS and CDR2 YFSETQ. The length of the CDR3 is 15 residues. V was trimmed by 0 bases and J by 6 bases, leaving 15 bases between them. The CDR3 reads CASSLEGSGVSEAFF. CDR3 coding DNA: TGCGCCAGCAGCTTGGAAGGTAGCGGGGTCTCTGAAGCTTTCTTT.